These 31 T cell receptor beta chains were all obtained from the same sample, sequenced in a study of shared clonotypes between healthy human individuals. Using immunoSEQ multiplex PCR, the repertoire was profiled, and TCRdb retains in-frame clones only, with some absent. The sample gives some 1 million clones, about 70% of which show up once; about 1.5% is in the top ten. The sequenced sample was memory CD4+ T cells sorted from blood. This sample's subset: CD45RA-negative fraction. Every receptor here comes from a man aged 18 to 29 in good health.

The chain couples TRBV6-1 to TRBJ1-5; possibly TRBD1 for D (6 bases). Trimming stripped 6 bases from V and 6 bases from J, with 15 bases between. The CDR3 is 14 residues long. Germline assignment: CDR1 MNHNS and CDR2 SASEGT. The CDR3 here is CASSHREDIQPQHF. The CDR3 nucleotides read TGTGCCAGCAGCCACAGGGAAGATATTCAGCCCCAGCATTTT.

The rearrangement links TRBV11-2 to TRBJ2-4; 7 bases align to TRBD2. The trim removed 1 base at V and 2 bases at J, leaving 8 bases unmatched. The CDR3 is made up of 17 amino acids. Germline lookup yields CDR1 SGHAT and CDR2 FQNNGV. The CDR3 sequence: CASSLGSAGTTKNIQYF. The CDR3 DNA is TGTGCCAGCAGCTTAGGGAGCGCCGGGACTACCAAAAACATTCAGTACTTC.

The chain employs TRBV10-3 and TRBJ2-1, with TRBD2 matching 7 bases. The V segment lost 0 bases and the J segment 6 bases; nucleotides outside the gene matches: 2. Germline V gene data show CDR1 as ENHRY and CDR2 as SYGVKD. The CDR3 runs to 14 residues. The CDR3 protein is CAISESGGANEQFF. CDR3 in DNA: TGTGCCATCAGTGAGTCGGGAGGGGCCAATGAGCAGTTCTTC.

J is TRBJ1-1 and V is TRBV21-1; the table names TRBD1, a call not compared with the DNA. TRBV21-1 is a known pseudogene. This CDR3 has 16 residues. The chain's CDR3 is CASSKDAGRVSTEAFF. Here the CDR3 DNA reads TGTGCCAGCAGCAAAGATGCAGGCAGGGTAAGCACTGAAGCTTTCTTT.

The chain uses TRBV7-2 and TRBJ1-1; D unresolved. The length of the CDR3 is 13 residues. CDR1 is SGHTA, CDR2 FQGNSA, per germline. V was shortened by 1 base and J by 4 bases, with 7 bases between the two germline ends. The CDR3 reads CASSLVGSTEAFF. CDR3 bases: TGTGCCAGCAGCTTAGTGGGTTCCACTGAAGCTTTCTTT.

This clone has more than one count but fewer than ten. The J gene is TRBJ2-3, the V gene TRBV19; 9 nucleotides agree with TRBD1. The CDR3 runs to 16 residues. CDR1 and CDR2 from the germline V gene are LNHDA and SQIVND (reference sequence). The junction had 10 bases not matched to a gene; V was cut back by 6 bases and J by 3 bases. This CDR3 reads CASRTTGGKITDTQYF. For the CDR3, the DNA is TGTGCCAGTAGGACCACAGGGGGCAAGATAACAGATACGCAGTATTTT.

This rearrangement joins TRBV2 to TRBJ2-7; 8 bases map to TRBD2. The germline V gene has CDR1 SNHLY and CDR2 FYNNEI. J lost 7 bases, V lost 7 bases, and 15 bases had no gene match. This CDR3 spans 15 amino acids. The CDR3 spells CASKGPLAGVGEQYF. CDR3 in DNA: TGTGCCAGCAAAGGCCCGCTAGCGGGTGTAGGGGAGCAGTACTTC.

J is TRBJ1-4 and V is TRBV10-2; a possible D gene is TRBD1 (6 bases). There are 15 residues in the CDR3. V was pared by 2 bases and J by 7 bases, with 14 bases between. CDR1 is WSHSY and CDR2 is SAAADI in the germline V gene. The CDR3 bases are TGCGCCAGCAGTGAGAGTAGGAGGGGGACTGAAAAACTGTTTTTT. The encoded protein is CASSESRRGTEKLFF.

This chain joins TRBV2 and TRBJ1-2; D not resolved. The germline V and J ends were trimmed by 2 bases and 3 bases, with 10 bases remaining between them. Germline loops: CDR1 SNHLY, CDR2 FYNNEI. The CDR3 is 14 residues long. This CDR3 is CASSELAQDYGYTF. CDR3 bases: TGTGCCAGCAGTGAATTAGCCCAGGACTATGGCTACACCTTC.

The chain has TRBV6-6 and TRBJ2-7; weak D call: TRBD2 (5 bases). The germline V gene encodes CDR1 MNHNY and CDR2 SVGAGI (reference sequence). Deletions cut 2 bases from V and 5 bases from J, with 7 bases between. The CDR3 length is 12 residues. The CDR3 nucleotides read TGTGCCAGCAGTTACGCCGGGAACGAGCAGTACTTC. Encoded protein: CASSYAGNEQYF.

V is TRBV29-1 and J is TRBJ1-1; D is undetermined. V was shortened by 5 bases and J by 0 bases, with 13 bases between the two germline ends. CDR3 length: 14 amino acids. Germline V lookup: CDR1 SQVTM, CDR2 ANQGSEA. The CDR3 DNA follows: TGCAGCGTTTCGTTCGGTATTATGAACACTGAAGCTTTCTTT. Amino acid sequence: CSVSFGIMNTEAFF.

This clone was detected only a few times. The V and J genes are TRBV11-2 and TRBJ2-1; D may correspond to TRBD1 or TRBD2 (5 bases each). V lost 1 base and J lost 6, with 13 bases in between. CDR1 and CDR2 (germline): SGHAT, FQNNGV. This CDR3 is 15 amino acids long. CDR3 coding DNA: TGTGCCAGCAGCTTAGCAGGGCTCGGGATCAATGAGCAGTTCTTC. As protein: CASSLAGLGINEQFF. Full variable domain (rest looked up from reference TRBV11-2 and TRBJ2-1): EAGVAQSPRYKIIEKRQSVAFWCNPISGHATLYWYQQILGQGPKLLIQFQNNGVVDDSQLPKDRFSAERLKGVDSTLKIQPAKLEDSAVYLCASSLAGLGINEQFFGPGTRLTVL.

This rearrangement joins TRBV27 to TRBJ2-3, with 7 bases lining up with TRBD1. CDR3 length: 17 amino acids. Germline V CDR1 and CDR2: MNHEY, SMNVEV (reference sequence). The V gene end was trimmed by 3 bases and the J gene end by 3 bases; junction bases not matched to a gene: 12. The CDR3 nucleotides are TGTGCCAGCAGTTTTTACCAGACAGGGAAAAGGACAGATACGCAGTATTTT. It is translated as CASSFYQTGKRTDTQYF.

J is TRBJ1-6 and V is TRBV2; D gene ambiguous. The CDR3 is made up of 15 amino acids. The V end lost 7 bases, the J end lost 3 bases, and 13 bases lay between the germline ends. Germline V gene lookup returns CDR1 SNHLY and CDR2 FYNNEI. CDR3 region: CASIPEGYYNSPLHF. The CDR3 region has the DNA TGTGCCAGCATCCCCGAGGGATACTATAATTCACCCCTCCACTTT. Looking up the rest from reference TRBV2 and TRBJ1-6 gives the full variable domain: EPEVTQTPSHQVTQMGQEVILRCVPISNHLYFYWYRQILGQKVEFLVSFYNNEISEKSEIFDDQFSVERPDGSNFTLKIRSTKLEDSAMYFCASIPEGYYNSPLHFGNGTRLTVT.

The rearrangement uses TRBV28 and TRBJ1-1; D is possibly TRBD1 (5 bases). The V and J ends lost 5 bases and 14 bases respectively, with 18 bases between them. The germline CDR1 and CDR2 sequences are MDHEN and SYDVKM. The CDR3 loop spans 12 amino acids. In DNA, the CDR3 is TGTGCCAGCAGTCTCCGTATCGGGACCTCCTTCTTT. This translates into CASSLRIGTSFF.

This chain links TRBV5-1 with TRBJ2-7; D perhaps matches TRBD2 (6 bases). The CDR3 is made up of 17 amino acids. The V gene lost 1 base and the J gene lost 5 bases, with 22 bases spanning the gap. Germline V gives CDR1 SGHRS, CDR2 YFSETQ. The DNA of the CDR3 is TGCGCCAGCAGCTTGCTCCCTCTGGGGCAGGGAGGAGACGAGCAGTACTTC. Its protein is CASSLLPLGQGGDEQYF.

This clone appeared a single time. The rearrangement links TRBV10-2 to TRBJ2-7; 13 bases line up with TRBD2. CDR3 size: 15 residues. CDR1 is WSHSY and CDR2 is SAAADI in the germline V gene. Trimming cost V 8 bases and J 0 bases; bases outside gene matches: 4. Here the CDR3 reads CASGLAGVSSYEQYF. DNA for the CDR3: TGCGCCAGCGGACTAGCGGGGGTTAGCTCCTACGAGCAGTACTTC.

The chain carries TRBV5-8 and TRBJ2-5, with 14 bases aligning to TRBD2. Germline V gene lookup returns CDR1 SGHTS and CDR2 YDEGEE. V gave up 5 bases and J gave up 2 bases; unmatched junction bases: 5. This CDR3 has 16 residues. The CDR3 here is CASSQGLAGDQETQYF. The CDR3 DNA follows: TGTGCCAGCAGTCAGGGACTAGCGGGAGATCAAGAGACCCAGTACTTC.

The rearrangement links TRBV10-3 to TRBJ2-3, with TRBD1 identical over 9 bases. Germline CDR1 is ENHRY and CDR2 is SYGVKD. V shed 10 bases, J shed 3 bases, and the junction held 11 bases outside the gene matches. The CDR3 extends over 15 amino acids. The CDR3 region has the DNA TGTGCCACTACCCGGGACAGGGTGGGAACAGATACGCAGTATTTT. This encodes CATTRDRVGTDTQYF.

V usage is TRBV4-2 and J usage is TRBJ1-2; D call uncertain. Per the germline V gene, CDR1 is LGHNA and CDR2 is YNFKEQ. Between the trimmed V and J ends, which lost 4 bases and 2 bases, there was a span of 14 bases. CDR3 length: 15 residues. The CDR3 bases are TGTGCCAGCAGCCGCGGGGAGGTGACAAACTATGGCTACACCTTC. Amino acid sequence: CASSRGEVTNYGYTF.

For the CDR3, the DNA is TGTGCCAGCAGCTTGTCCGGGACGGACCCAGAAGCTTTCTTT. Amino acid sequence: CASSLSGTDPEAFF. The chain uses TRBV7-2 and TRBJ1-1; TRBD1 is a possible D gene (5 bases). The germline V gene encodes CDR1 SGHTA and CDR2 FQGNSA. The CDR3 totals 14 residues. Trimming stripped 3 bases from V and 8 bases from J, with 16 bases between. The variable domain in full, with the rest retrieved from reference TRBV7-2 and TRBJ1-1, is GAGVSQSPSNKVTEKGKDVELRCDPISGHTALYWYRQSLGQGLEFLIYFQGNSAPDKSGLPSDRFSAERTGGSVSTLTIQRTQQEDSAVYLCASSLSGTDPEAFFGQGTRLTVV.

The chain joins TRBV10-1 to TRBJ2-1; D tentatively fits TRBD1 or TRBD2 (5 bases each). V gave up 2 bases and J gave up 5 bases, with 16 bases separating them. This CDR3 comprises 16 residues. CDR1 WNHNN and CDR2 SYGVQD come from the germline V gene (reference sequence). DNA of the CDR3: TGCGCCAGCAGTGAGCGGTCCGGGGCCCGTAACAATGAGCAGTTCTTC. Translated, it gives CASSERSGARNNEQFF.

This chain connects TRBV5-4 to TRBJ2-7, with D unresolved. Germline CDR1 and CDR2: SGHNT and YYREEE (reference sequence). The V and J ends lost 5 bases and 6 bases respectively, with 15 bases between them. There are 13 residues in the CDR3. The CDR3 here is CASRPAQTPEQYF. CDR3 nucleotide sequence: TGTGCCAGCAGACCGGCCCAGACCCCCGAGCAGTACTTC.

V is TRBV29-1 and J is TRBJ1-6; TRBD1 might be the D (5 bases). The CDR3 length is 13 residues. Trimming took 7 bases from V and 7 from J, leaving 14 bases between them. The germline gives CDR1 SQVTM, CDR2 ANQGSEA. CDR3 DNA: TGCAGCGCTGGGGACGGATCAAATTCACCCCTCCACTTT. It specifies CSAGDGSNSPLHF.

Turning to this clone: Other nucleotide sequences from this sample produce the same CDR3. The V and J genes are TRBV4-3 and TRBJ1-1, with unresolved D. V lost 0 bases to trimming and J lost 3 bases, with 8 bases between them. This CDR3 region has 14 residues. Germline V gives CDR1 LGHNA, CDR2 YSLEER. CDR3 DNA sequence: TGCGCCAGCAGCCAAGAAAGAGGGTACACTGAAGCTTTCTTT. Its protein product is CASSQERGYTEAFF.

The rearrangement joins TRBV18 to TRBJ1-2; D is unresolved. The V end was cut by 6 bases, the J end by 0 bases, with 14 bases between. The CDR3 sequence is 15 residues long. CDR1 and CDR2 from the germline V gene are KGHSH and LQKENI. DNA for the CDR3: TGTGCCAGCTCCCCCACTCCAGAGACTAACTATGGCTACACCTTC. Protein: CASSPTPETNYGYTF. Full variable domain (rest looked up from reference TRBV18 and TRBJ1-2): NAGVMQNPRHLVRRRGQEARLRCSPMKGHSHVYWYRQLPEEGLKFMVYLQKENIIDESGMPKERFSAEFPKEGPSILRIQQVVRGDSAAYFCASSPTPETNYGYTFGSGTRLTVV.

J is TRBJ2-3 and V is TRBV5-4; tentative D call: TRBD1 (6 bases). CDR3 length equals 16 residues. The germline V gene has CDR1 SGHNT and CDR2 YYREEE (reference sequence). Deletions cut 0 bases from V and 3 bases from J, with 14 bases between. This chain's CDR3 is CASSLGDLGGTDTQYF. CDR3 bases: TGTGCCAGCAGCTTGGGGGATCTAGGGGGAACAGATACGCAGTATTTT.

The rearrangement uses TRBV10-1 and TRBJ2-7, with D uncertain. The CDR3 is 13 residues long. Germline-derived CDR1 and CDR2 are WNHNN and SYGVQD (reference sequence). Trimming shortened V by 6 bases and J by 6 bases, and 15 bases separated the two germline ends. The CDR3 DNA sequence: TGCGCCAGCAGCGACCCCCTAGAGTCCGAGCAGTACTTC. Amino acids: CASSDPLESEQYF.

CDR3 DNA sequence: TGTGCCAGCAGCTTGGGACTAGGCACAGATACGCAGTATTTT. This translates into CASSLGLGTDTQYF. The rearrangement links TRBV5-4 to TRBJ2-3; D is possibly TRBD2 (6 bases). Germline V gene data show CDR1 as SGHNT and CDR2 as YYREEE (reference sequence). The CDR3 totals 14 residues. V lost 0 bases and J 1 base, leaving 6 bases between the germline ends. Together with reference TRBV5-4 and TRBJ2-3, the CDR3 gives the full variable domain: ETGVTQSPTHLIKTRGQQVTLRCSSQSGHNTVSWYQQALGQGPQFIFQYYREEENGRGNFPPRFSGLQFPNYSSELNVNALELDDSALYLCASSLGLGTDTQYFGPGTRLTVL.

CDR3 residues: CASSLSGGWDYGYTF. In DNA form, the CDR3 reads TGTGCCAGCAGCTTATCAGGGGGGTGGGACTATGGCTACACCTTC. J is TRBJ1-2 and V is TRBV7-2; 7 bases map to TRBD1. V dropped 2 bases and J dropped 3; count of bases not matched to a gene: 6. Germline CDR1 is SGHTA and CDR2 is FQGNSA. The CDR3 spans 15 residues. Full variable domain (outside the CDR3, taken from reference TRBV7-2 and TRBJ1-2): GAGVSQSPSNKVTEKGKDVELRCDPISGHTALYWYRQSLGQGLEFLIYFQGNSAPDKSGLPSDRFSAERTGGSVSTLTIQRTQQEDSAVYLCASSLSGGWDYGYTFGSGTRLTVV.

The sample holds a few counts of this clone. The chain employs TRBV21-1 and TRBJ2-7; the D call of TRBD1 is as the table states it, not checked on the DNA. TRBV21-1 is marked as a pseudogene. This CDR3 is 14 amino acids long. The CDR3 here is CASSGRQGSDEQYF. The CDR3, as DNA: TGTGCCAGCAGCGGTCGACAGGGCTCTGACGAGCAGTACTTC.